This T cell receptor (beta chain) emerged from a study of early T cells in non-severe SARS-CoV-2 infection. Across the whole study: The input, bulk RNA from unsorted whole blood, was sequenced, and chains were unpaired.

Unique molecular identifiers were affixed to single, distinct cDNA molecules. TCRdb re-called the 5' RACE reads through MiXCR, storing one row per CDR3 protein. The data contain some 91,000 distinct CDR3 sequences, approximately 13% of them seen just once; the ten biggest clones take up about 2.3%. With 5 bases removed from V and 2 bases from J, the gap between germline ends came to 9 bases. CDR1 and CDR2 from the germline V gene are SGHTA and FQGNSA. CDR3 length: 14 amino acids. Overall study findings and caveats: VDJdb matching, biased toward anti-spike CD8 responses, missed private and CD4 specificities.

A remark on this clonotype: Its antigen is not known.

Sequenced: whole blood. The genes are TRBV7-2 and TRBJ2-2; D perhaps matches TRBD1 (5 bases). The receptor comes from an adult who was a healthcare worker with PCR-confirmed SARS-CoV-2 infection or an uninfected control (not recorded which). The CDR3 DNA sequence: TGTGCCAGCAGCGCCGACAGTAACACCGGGGAGCTGTTTTTT. Protein: CASSADSNTGELFF.